The subject of this entry is one T cell receptor (beta chain). This record comes from a study of blood T cell repertoires in COVID-19. Study context: Specimens from acute and convalescent COVID-19 originated in the United States, Italy and Spain.

In the original analysis: Researchers report that nucleated cell counts were estimated from reference gene primer amplification. Profiling relied on immunoSEQ multiplex PCR, and the TCRdb table lists in-frame clones only, not all of them. V and J calls and clone size are those listed in that table; D and trimming were worked out from the DNA. Of a few hundred thousand clones in the sample, around 80% were seen once. The junction had 4 bases not matched to a gene; V was cut back by 3 bases and J by 0 bases. CDR3 length: 16 amino acids. Germline loops: CDR1 KGHSH, CDR2 LQKENI. Sequencing used peripheral blood. The gene calls are TRBV18 and TRBJ1-3; TRBD1 aligns across 8 bases. The receptor's source is a woman aged 60-70 years who had recovered from COVID-19. This CDR3 is CASSPGDRPSGNTIYF. The DNA for the CDR3 is TGTGCCAGCTCACCCGGGGACAGGCCCTCTGGAAACACCATATATTTT.